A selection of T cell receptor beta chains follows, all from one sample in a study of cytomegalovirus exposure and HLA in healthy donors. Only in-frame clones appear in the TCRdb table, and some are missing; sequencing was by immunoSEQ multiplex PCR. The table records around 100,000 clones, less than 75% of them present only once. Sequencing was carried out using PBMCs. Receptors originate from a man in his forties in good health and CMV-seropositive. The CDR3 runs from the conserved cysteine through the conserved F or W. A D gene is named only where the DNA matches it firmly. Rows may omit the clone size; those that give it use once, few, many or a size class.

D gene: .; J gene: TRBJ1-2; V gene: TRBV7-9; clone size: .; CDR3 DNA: TGTGCCAGTGGGAACAGGGTCTTGGGCTACACCTTC; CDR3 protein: CASGNRVLGYTF
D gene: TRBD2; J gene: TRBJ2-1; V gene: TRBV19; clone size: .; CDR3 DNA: TGTGCCAGTAGTACCGGACTAGCGGGGGGTTCCAGGGATGAGCAGTTCTTC; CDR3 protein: CASSTGLAGGSRDEQFF
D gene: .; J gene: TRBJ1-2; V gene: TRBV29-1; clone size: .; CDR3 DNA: TGCAGCGTCCATGAATCGACTAAGGGCTACACCTTC; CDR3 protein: CSVHESTKGYTF
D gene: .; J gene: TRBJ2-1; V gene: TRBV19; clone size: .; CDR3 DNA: TGTGCCAGTAGTACAGGGGAGTTGAGCTACAATGAGCAGTTCTTC; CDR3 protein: CASSTGELSYNEQFF
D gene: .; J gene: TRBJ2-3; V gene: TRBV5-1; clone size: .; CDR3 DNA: TGCGCCAGCAGCTTTAGCGGCCGAGGCGCAGATACGCAGTATTTT; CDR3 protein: CASSFSGRGADTQYF
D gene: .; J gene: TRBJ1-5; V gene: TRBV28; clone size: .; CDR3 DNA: TGTGCCAGCATTACAGGGACGGGGTCTCAGCCCCAGCATTTT; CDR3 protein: CASITGTGSQPQHF
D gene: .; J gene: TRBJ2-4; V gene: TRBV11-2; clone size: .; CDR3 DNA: TGTGCCAGCAGCTTCGAGATCTCCAAAAACATTCAGTACTTC; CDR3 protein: CASSFEISKNIQYF
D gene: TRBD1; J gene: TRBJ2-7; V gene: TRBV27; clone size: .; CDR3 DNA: TGTGCCAGCAGTTTATCGTCCGGGGACAGTAACTACGAGCAGTACTTC; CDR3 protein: CASSLSSGDSNYEQYF
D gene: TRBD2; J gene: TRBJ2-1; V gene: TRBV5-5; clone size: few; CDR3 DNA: TGTGCCAGCAGCTTGTTGCTTTCTAGCGGGGTATACAATGAGCAGTTCTTC; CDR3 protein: CASSLLLSSGVYNEQFF
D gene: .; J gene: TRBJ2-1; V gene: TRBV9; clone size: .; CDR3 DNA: TGTGCCAGCAGCGTAACTAGCTATGAGCAGTTCTTC; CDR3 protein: CASSVTSYEQFF